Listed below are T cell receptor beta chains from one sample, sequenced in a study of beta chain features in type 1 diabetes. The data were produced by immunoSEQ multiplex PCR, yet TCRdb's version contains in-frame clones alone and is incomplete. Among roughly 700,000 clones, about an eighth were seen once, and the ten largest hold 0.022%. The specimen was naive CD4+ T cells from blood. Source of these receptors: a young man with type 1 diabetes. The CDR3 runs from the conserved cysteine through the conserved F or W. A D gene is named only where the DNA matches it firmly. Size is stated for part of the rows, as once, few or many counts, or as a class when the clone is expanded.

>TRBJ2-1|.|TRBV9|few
TGTGCCTCGGCTGCGAGCTCCTACAATGAGCAGTTCTTC
CASAASSYNEQFF
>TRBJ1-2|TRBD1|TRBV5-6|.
TGTGCCAGCGGCCCGGGACAGAACTATGGCTACACCTTC
CASGPGQNYGYTF
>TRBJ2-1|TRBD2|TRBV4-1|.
TGCGCCAGCAGCCGAGGACTAGCGGGGGGGAGCTCCTACAATGAGCAGTTCTTC
CASSRGLAGGSSYNEQFF
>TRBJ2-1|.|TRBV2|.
TGTGCCAGCAGGCCGACTAGTTTAACATCCTACAATGAGCAGTTCTTC
CASRPTSLTSYNEQFF
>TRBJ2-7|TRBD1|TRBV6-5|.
TGTGCCAGCAGTTACACACGGACAGGGGGCGTTGAGCAGTACTTC
CASSYTRTGGVEQYF
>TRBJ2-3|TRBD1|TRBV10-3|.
TGTGCCACAGACAGGGGGGGAGATACGCAGTATTTT
CATDRGGDTQYF
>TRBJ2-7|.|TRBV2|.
TGTGCCACCTCATCGGGTCCCTGGGGTGACGAGCAGTACTTC
CATSSGPWGDEQYF
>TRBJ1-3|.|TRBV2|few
TGTGCCAGCAACGAAGTAGCGCCGCGAGACACCATATATTTT
CASNEVAPRDTIYF
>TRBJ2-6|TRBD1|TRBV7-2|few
TGTGCCAGCAGCTACCTCGACAGGGGAACCTCTGGGGCCAACGTCCTGACTTTC
CASSYLDRGTSGANVLTF
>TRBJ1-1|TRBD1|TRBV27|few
TGTGCCAGCAGCTGGGGACAGGGTGACACTGAAGCTTTCTTT
CASSWGQGDTEAFF
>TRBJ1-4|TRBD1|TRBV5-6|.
TGTGCCAGCAGCCCTGGGACAGGGGCGAATGAAAAACTGTTTTTT
CASSPGTGANEKLFF
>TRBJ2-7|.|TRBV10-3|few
TGTGCCATCAGTGTTTCAGGGGTGAGCTCCTACGAGCAGTACTTC
CAISVSGVSSYEQYF
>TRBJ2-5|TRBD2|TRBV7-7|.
TGTGCCAGCAGCCCCTCCGGGGGAGGGGAGACCCAGTACTTC
CASSPSGGGETQYF
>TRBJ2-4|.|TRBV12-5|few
TGTGCTAGTGGTTTGCTCGGGGCGATAGCCAAAAACATTCAGTACTTC
CASGLLGAIAKNIQYF
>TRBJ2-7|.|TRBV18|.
TGTGCCAGCTCACTGACTAGTCTCGACGAGCAGTACTTC
CASSLTSLDEQYF
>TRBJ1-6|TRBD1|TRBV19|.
TGTGCCAGTAGGGACAGGGTCGGCTCACCCCTCCACTTT
CASRDRVGSPLHF
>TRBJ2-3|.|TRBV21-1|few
TGTGCCAGCAGCAATCTTCAGGGAAGTAGCACAGATACGCAGTATTTT
CASSNLQGSSTDTQYF
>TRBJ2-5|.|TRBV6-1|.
TGTGCCAGCACTTCGGGGCCACAAGAGACCCAGTACTTC
CASTSGPQETQYF
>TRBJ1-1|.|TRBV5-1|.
TGCGCCAGCAGCTTGGACGGGTACACTGAAGCTTTCTTT
CASSLDGYTEAFF
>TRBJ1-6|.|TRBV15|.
TGTGCCACCAGCAGGATCACAGGTTCACCCCTCCACTTT
CATSRITGSPLHF
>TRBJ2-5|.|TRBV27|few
TGTGCCAGCAGTTTATCGAGGCAAGAGACCCAGTACTTC
CASSLSRQETQYF
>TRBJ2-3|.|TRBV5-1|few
TGCGCCAGCAGCTTGTCCGCGGGAATTAGCACAGATACGCAGTATTTT
CASSLSAGISTDTQYF
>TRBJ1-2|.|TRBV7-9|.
TGTGCCAGCAGCTTAGCTACAGGCAACTATGGCTACACCTTC
CASSLATGNYGYTF
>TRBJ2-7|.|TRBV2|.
TGTGCCAGGGGACCGACTAGAATCTACGAGCAGTACTTC
CARGPTRIYEQYF
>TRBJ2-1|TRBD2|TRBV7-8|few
TGTGCCAGCAGCTTAGCGGAAGGGGCTAGCGGAGATGAGCAGTTCTTC
CASSLAEGASGDEQFF
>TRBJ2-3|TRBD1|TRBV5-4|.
TGTGCCAGCAGCAGGGGGCAGCTCGCTAGCACAGATACGCAGTATTTT
CASSRGQLASTDTQYF
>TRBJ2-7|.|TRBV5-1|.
TGCGCCAGCAGCTTGGTAGGCCTCCGTGATAGCTCCTACGAGCAGTACTTC
CASSLVGLRDSSYEQYF
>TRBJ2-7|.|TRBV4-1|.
TGCGCCAGCAGCCAAGAGCTCGGGGGGCTTACCTACGAGCAGTACTTC
CASSQELGGLTYEQYF
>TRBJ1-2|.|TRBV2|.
TGTGCCAGCAGTCGACAGGAACCCTATGGCTACACCTTC
CASSRQEPYGYTF
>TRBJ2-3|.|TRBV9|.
TGTGCCAGCAGCGTCTTGGGGGCGAGTGCTACAGATACGCAGTATTTT
CASSVLGASATDTQYF
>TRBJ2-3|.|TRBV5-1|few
TGCGCCAGCAGCTTGCAGAACACAGATACGCAGTATTTT
CASSLQNTDTQYF
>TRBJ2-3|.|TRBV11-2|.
TGTGCCAGCAGCTTACCGACTACGGGGGGCCGTCGCACAGATACGCAGTATTTT
CASSLPTTGGRRTDTQYF
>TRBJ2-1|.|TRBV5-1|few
TGCGCCAGCAGCGCGGGACTCGTCCCCGCTAGCTCCTACAATGAGCAGTTCTTC
CASSAGLVPASSYNEQFF
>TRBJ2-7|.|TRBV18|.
TGTGCCAGCTCACCCTCCCTAAGATCCGAGCAGTACTTC
CASSPSLRSEQYF
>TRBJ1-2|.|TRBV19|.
TGTGCCAGTAGTAGGGGCGTATCGGATGGCTACACCTTC
CASSRGVSDGYTF
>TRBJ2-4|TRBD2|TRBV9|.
TGTGCCAGCAGCGTAGATATTAGCGGGGGTGACATTCAGTACTTC
CASSVDISGGDIQYF
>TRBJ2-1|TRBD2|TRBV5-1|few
TGCGCCAGCAGCCAGGGACTAGCATCATATGAGCAGTTCTTC
CASSQGLASYEQFF